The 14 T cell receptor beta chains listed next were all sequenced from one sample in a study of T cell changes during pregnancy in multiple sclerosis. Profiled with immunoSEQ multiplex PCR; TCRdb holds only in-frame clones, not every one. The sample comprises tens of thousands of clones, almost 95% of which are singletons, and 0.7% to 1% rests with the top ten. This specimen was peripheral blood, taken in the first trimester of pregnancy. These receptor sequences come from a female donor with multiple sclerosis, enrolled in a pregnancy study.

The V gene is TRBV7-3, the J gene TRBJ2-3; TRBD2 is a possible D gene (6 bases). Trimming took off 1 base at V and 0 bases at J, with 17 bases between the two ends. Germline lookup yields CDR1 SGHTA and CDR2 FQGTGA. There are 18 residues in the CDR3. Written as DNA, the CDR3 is TGTGCCAGCAGCTTAAAAACTGGCGGGGTAACTAGCACAGATACGCAGTATTTT. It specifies CASSLKTGGVTSTDTQYF.

For the CDR3, the DNA is TGTGCCAGCAGCGTAGAGCGCTCCTACAATGAGCAGTTCTTC. This translates into CASSVERSYNEQFF. The J gene is TRBJ2-1, the V gene TRBV9; no reliable D call. V lost 0 bases, J lost 0 bases, and 4 bases lay in between. The CDR3 sequence is 14 residues long. Looked up from germline, CDR1 is SGDLS and CDR2 is YYNGEE.

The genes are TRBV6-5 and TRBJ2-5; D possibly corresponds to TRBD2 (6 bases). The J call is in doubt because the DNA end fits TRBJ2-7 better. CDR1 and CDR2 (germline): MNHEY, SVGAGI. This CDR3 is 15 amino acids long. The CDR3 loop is CASSPGGRASYEQYF. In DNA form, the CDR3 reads TGTGCCAGCAGCCCAGGAGGGCGGGCCTCCTACGAGCAGTACTTC.

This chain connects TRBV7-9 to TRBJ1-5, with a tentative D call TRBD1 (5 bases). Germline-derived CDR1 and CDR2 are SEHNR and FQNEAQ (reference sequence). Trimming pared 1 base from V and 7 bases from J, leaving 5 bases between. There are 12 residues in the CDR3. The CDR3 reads CASSLGQQPQHF. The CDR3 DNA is TGTGCCAGCAGCTTAGGACAGCAGCCCCAGCATTTT. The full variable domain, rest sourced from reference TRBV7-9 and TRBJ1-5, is DTGVSQNPRHKITKRGQNVTFRCDPISEHNRLYWYRQTLGQGPEFLTYFQNEAQLEKSRLLSDRFSAERPKGSFSTLEIQRTEQGDSAMYLCASSLGQQPQHFGDGTRLSIL.

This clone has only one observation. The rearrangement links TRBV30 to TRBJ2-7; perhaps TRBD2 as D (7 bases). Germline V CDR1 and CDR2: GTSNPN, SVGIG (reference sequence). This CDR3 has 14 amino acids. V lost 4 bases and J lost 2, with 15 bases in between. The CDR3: CAWTVGRGPYEQYF. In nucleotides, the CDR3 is TGTGCCTGGACGGTTGGGCGGGGGCCCTACGAGCAGTACTTC.

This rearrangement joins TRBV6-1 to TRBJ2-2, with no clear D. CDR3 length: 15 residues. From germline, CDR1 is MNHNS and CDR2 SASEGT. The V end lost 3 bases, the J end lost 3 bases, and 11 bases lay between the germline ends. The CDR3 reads CASSEYAGHTGELFF. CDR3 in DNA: TGTGCCAGCAGTGAGTACGCAGGTCACACCGGGGAGCTGTTTTTT.

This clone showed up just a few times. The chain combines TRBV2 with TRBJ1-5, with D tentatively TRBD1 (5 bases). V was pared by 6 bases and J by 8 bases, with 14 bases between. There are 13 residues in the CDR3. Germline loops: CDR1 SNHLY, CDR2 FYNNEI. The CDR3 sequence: CASSRDGGEPQHF. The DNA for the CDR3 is TGTGCCAGCAGCCGGGACGGGGGGGAGCCCCAGCATTTT.

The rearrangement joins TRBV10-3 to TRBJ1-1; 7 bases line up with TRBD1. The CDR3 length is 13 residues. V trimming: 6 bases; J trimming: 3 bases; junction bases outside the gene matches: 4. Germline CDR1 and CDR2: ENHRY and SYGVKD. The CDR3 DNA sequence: TGTGCCATCAGCGGTACAGGGGACACTGAAGCTTTCTTT. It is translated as CAISGTGDTEAFF.

CDR3 bases: TGTGCCAGCAGAGACAGGGGGCTATGGAATGAGCAGTTCTTC. Its protein product is CASRDRGLWNEQFF. The chain uses TRBV25-1 and TRBJ2-1; TRBD1 matches at 10 bases. V was pared by 6 bases and J by 7 bases, with 6 bases of the junction left unmatched. CDR1 and CDR2 from the germline V gene are MGHDK and SYGVNS. CDR3 length: 14 amino acids. Drawing the rest from reference TRBV25-1 and TRBJ2-1, the complete variable domain is EADIYQTPRYLVIGTGKKITLECSQTMGHDKMYWYQQDPGMELHLIHYSYGVNSTEKGDLSSESTVSRIRTEHFPLTLESARPSHTSQYLCASRDRGLWNEQFFGPGTRLTVL.

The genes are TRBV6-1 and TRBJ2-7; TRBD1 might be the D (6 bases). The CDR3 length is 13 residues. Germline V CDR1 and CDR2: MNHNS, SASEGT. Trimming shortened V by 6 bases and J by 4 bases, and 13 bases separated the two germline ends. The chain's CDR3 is CASSGTKVYEQYF. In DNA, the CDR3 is TGTGCCAGCAGCGGGACAAAAGTTTACGAGCAGTACTTC.

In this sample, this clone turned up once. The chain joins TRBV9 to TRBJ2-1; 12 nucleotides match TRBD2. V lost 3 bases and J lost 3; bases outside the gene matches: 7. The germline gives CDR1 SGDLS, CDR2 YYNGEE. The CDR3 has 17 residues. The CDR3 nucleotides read TGTGCCAGCAGCGAGGGACTAGCGGGTGCCTTCTACAATGAGCAGTTCTTC. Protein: CASSEGLAGAFYNEQFF.

The CDR3 loop reads CASSLGPANYGYTF. DNA for the CDR3: TGTGCCAGCAGCTTAGGTCCGGCTAACTATGGCTACACCTTC. The chain employs TRBV7-2 and TRBJ1-2; D gene uncertain. V lost 1 base and J 0 bases, leaving 6 bases between the germline ends. Germline lookup yields CDR1 SGHTA and CDR2 FQGNSA. This CDR3 comprises 14 residues.

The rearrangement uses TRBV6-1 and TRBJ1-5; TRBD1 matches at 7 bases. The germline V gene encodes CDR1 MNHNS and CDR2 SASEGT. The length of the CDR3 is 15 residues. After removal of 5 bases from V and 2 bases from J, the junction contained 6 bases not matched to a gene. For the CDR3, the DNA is TGTGCCAGCAGTACCGACAGGGACCGCAATCAGCCCCAGCATTTT. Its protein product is CASSTDRDRNQPQHF.

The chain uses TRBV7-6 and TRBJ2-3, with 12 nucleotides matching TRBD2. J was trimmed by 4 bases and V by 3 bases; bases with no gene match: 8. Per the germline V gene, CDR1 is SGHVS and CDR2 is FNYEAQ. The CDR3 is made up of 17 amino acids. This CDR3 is CASSLGTSGPLADTQYF. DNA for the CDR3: TGTGCCAGCAGCTTGGGGACTAGCGGGCCCTTGGCAGATACGCAGTATTTT.